The T cell receptor (beta chain) described here comes from a study of T-cell memory formation after mild COVID-19. One entry per CDR3 protein results from TCRdb running MiXCR on the 5' RACE reads. The table has over 500,000 distinct CDR3 sequences, roughly 17% seen once. This clonotype was recorded at least ten times. CDR1 and CDR2 from the germline V gene are KGHDR and SFDVKD. V lost 4 bases to trimming and J lost 5 bases; unmatched junction nucleotides: 6. CDR3 length: 15 amino acids. Source material: PBMCs or a T cell subset sorted from them (not recorded which). The chain has TRBV24-1 and TRBJ1-4, with 7 bases that match TRBD1. The sequence was obtained from an adult woman who had mild COVID-19 (a few samples of this study predate the infection). Cell type and time point are not known. CDR3 bases: TGTGCCACCAGTGACCAAGGGGGCCCGAATGAAAAACTGTTTTTT. It codes for CATSDQGGPNEKLFF.